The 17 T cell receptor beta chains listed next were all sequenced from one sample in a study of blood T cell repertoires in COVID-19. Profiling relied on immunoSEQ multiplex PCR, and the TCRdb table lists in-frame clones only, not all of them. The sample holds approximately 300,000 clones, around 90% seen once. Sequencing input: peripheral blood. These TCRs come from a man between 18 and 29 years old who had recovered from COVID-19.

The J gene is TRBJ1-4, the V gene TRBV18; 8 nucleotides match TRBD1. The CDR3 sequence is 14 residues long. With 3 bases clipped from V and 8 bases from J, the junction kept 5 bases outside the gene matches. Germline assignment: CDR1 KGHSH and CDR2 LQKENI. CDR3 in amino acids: CASSPPTGEEKLFF. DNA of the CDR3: TGTGCCAGCTCACCCCCGACAGGGGAAGAAAAACTGTTTTTT.

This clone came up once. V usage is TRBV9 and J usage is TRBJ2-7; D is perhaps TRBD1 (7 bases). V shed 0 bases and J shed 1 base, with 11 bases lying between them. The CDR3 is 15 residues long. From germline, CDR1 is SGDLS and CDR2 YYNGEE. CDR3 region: CASSVGGTASYEQYF. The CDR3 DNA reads TGTGCCAGCAGCGTAGGCGGGACAGCTTCCTACGAGCAGTACTTC.

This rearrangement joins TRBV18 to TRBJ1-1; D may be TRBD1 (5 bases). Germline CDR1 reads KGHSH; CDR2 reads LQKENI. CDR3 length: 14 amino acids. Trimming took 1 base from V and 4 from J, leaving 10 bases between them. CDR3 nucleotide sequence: TGTGCCAGCTCACCACAAGGGGAGGTCACTGAAGCTTTCTTT. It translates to CASSPQGEVTEAFF.

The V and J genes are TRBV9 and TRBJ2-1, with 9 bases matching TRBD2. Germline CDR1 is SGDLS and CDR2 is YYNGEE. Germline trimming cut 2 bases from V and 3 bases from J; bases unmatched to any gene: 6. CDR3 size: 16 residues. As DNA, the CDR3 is TGTGCCAGCAGCGTTTATGTAGCGGGAGACTACAATGAGCAGTTCTTC. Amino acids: CASSVYVAGDYNEQFF.

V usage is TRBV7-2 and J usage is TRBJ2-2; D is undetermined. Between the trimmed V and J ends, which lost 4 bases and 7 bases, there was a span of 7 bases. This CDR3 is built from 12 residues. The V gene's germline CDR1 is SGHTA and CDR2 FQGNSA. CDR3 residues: CASSYLGGELFF. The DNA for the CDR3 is TGTGCCAGCAGCTACCTAGGCGGGGAGCTGTTTTTT.

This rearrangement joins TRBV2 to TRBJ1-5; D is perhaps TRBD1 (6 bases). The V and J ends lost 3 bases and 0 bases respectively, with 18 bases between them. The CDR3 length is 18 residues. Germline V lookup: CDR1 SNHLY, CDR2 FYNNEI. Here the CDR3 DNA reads TGTGCCAGCAGTGAGGCCAACCAGGGGAACGATAGCAATCAGCCCCAGCATTTT. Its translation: CASSEANQGNDSNQPQHF.

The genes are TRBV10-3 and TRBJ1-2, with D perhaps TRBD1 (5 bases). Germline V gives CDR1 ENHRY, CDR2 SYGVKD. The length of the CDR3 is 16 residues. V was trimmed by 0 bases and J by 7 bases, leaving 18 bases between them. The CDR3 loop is CAISESRAGTSSGYTF. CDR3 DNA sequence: TGTGCCATCAGTGAGTCGAGGGCGGGGACCTCGAGTGGCTACACCTTC.

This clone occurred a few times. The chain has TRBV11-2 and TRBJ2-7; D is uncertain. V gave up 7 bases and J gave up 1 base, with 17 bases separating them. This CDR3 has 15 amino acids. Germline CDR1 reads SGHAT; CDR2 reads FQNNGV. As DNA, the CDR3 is TGTGCCAGCACTACCTTCTTCGCCGGGTCCTACGAGCAGTACTTC. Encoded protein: CASTTFFAGSYEQYF.

CDR3 region: CSVKGETGTEGTGELFF. In DNA form, the CDR3 reads TGCAGCGTTAAAGGGGAGACAGGGACGGAGGGCACCGGGGAGCTGTTTTTT. The rearrangement links TRBV29-1 to TRBJ2-2; the D gene is possibly TRBD1 (7 bases). CDR3 length: 17 residues. The germline gives CDR1 SQVTM, CDR2 ANQGSEA. V gave up 5 bases and J gave up 4 bases, with 23 bases separating them.

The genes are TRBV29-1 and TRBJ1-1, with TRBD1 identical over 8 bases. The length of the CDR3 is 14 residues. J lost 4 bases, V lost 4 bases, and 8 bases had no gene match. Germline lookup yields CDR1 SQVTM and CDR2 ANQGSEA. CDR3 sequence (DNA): TGCAGCGTTGTCCCCCAGGGGGCTGGCACTGAAGCTTTCTTT. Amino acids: CSVVPQGAGTEAFF. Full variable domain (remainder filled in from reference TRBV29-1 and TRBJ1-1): SAVISQKPSRDICQRGTSLTIQCQVDSQVTMMFWYRQQPGQSLTLIATANQGSEATYESGFVIDKFPISRPNLTFSTLTVSNMSPEDSSIYLCSVVPQGAGTEAFFGQGTRLTVV.

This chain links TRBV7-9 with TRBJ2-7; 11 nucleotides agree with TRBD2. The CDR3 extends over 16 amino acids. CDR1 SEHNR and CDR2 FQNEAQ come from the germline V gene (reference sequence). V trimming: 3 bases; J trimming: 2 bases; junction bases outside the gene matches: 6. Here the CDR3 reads CASSFQTSGTPYEQYF. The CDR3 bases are TGTGCCAGCAGCTTCCAGACTAGCGGGACCCCCTACGAGCAGTACTTC.

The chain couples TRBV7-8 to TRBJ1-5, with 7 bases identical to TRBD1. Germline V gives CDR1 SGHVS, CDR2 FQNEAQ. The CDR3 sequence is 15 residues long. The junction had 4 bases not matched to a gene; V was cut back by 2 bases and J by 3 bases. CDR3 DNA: TGTGCCAGCAGCTTAATGGGACAGATCAATCAGCCCCAGCATTTT. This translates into CASSLMGQINQPQHF.

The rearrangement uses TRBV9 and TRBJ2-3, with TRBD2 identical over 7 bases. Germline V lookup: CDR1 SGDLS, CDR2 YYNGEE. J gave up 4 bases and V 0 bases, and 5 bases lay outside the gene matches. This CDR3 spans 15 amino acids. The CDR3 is CASSVASGGPDTQYF. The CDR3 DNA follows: TGTGCCAGCAGCGTAGCTAGCGGAGGACCAGATACGCAGTATTTT.

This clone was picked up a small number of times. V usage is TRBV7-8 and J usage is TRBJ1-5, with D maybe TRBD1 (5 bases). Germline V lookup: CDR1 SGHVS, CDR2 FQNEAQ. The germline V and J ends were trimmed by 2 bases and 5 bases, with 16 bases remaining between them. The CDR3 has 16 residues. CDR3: CASSLYRGSVDQPQHF. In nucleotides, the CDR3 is TGTGCCAGCAGCTTATACCGGGGGTCGGTTGATCAGCCCCAGCATTTT.

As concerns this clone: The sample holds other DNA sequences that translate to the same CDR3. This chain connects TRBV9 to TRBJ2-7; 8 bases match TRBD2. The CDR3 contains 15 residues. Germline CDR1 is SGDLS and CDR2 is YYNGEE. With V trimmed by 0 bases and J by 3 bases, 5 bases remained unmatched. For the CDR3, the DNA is TGTGCCAGCAGCGTAGGTCTAGCGGGTGGCTACGAGCAGTACTTC. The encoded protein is CASSVGLAGGYEQYF. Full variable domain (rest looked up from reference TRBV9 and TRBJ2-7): DSGVTQTPKHLITATGQRVTLRCSPRSGDLSVYWYQQSLDQGLQFLIQYYNGEERAKGNILERFSAQQFPDLHSELNLSSLELGDSALYFCASSVGLAGGYEQYFGPGTRLTVT.

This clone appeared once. CDR3 sequence reads: CASSLVGGQGDYEQYF. The CDR3 bases are TGTGCCAGCAGCCTTGTAGGGGGACAGGGCGACTACGAGCAGTACTTC. This rearrangement joins TRBV14 to TRBJ2-7; 9 bases agree with TRBD1. Germline V lookup: CDR1 SGHDN, CDR2 FVKESK. The CDR3 extends over 16 amino acids. V dropped 4 bases and J dropped 3; count of bases not matched to a gene: 10.

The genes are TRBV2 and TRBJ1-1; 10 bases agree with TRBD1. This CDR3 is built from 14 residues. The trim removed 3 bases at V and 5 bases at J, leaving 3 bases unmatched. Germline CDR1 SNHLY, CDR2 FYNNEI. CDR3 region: CASSDWDRGTEAFF. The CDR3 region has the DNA TGTGCCAGCAGTGACTGGGACAGGGGTACTGAAGCTTTCTTT.